This TCR beta chain was recorded in a study of blood T cell repertoires in COVID-19. Study context: The United States, Italy and Spain were the sources of the acute and convalescent COVID-19 samples.

In the original analysis: Estimates of nucleated cell counts were drawn from the amplification of reference gene primers. Sequencing used immunoSEQ multiplex PCR; TCRdb keeps in-frame clones, though not all of them. The DNA was the basis for D and trimming; V, J and clone size are from that table. Of more than 95,000 clones listed, about 92% were seen once; the top ten hold about 15%. CDR1 is ENHRY and CDR2 is SYGVKD in the germline V gene. CDR3 length: 12 amino acids. V lost 6 bases to trimming and J lost 8 bases, with 11 bases between them. The clonotype comes from a woman aged 80 or older in a cohort sampled during active COVID-19. The chain couples TRBV10-3 to TRBJ2-1; a possible D gene is TRBD1 (6 bases). Source material: peripheral blood. CDR3: CAIRGGGDEQFF. CDR3 nucleotides: TGTGCCATCAGGGGTGGGGGCGATGAGCAGTTCTTC.